The 15 T cell receptor beta chains reported below all come from one sample, sequenced in a study of CD8 T cells in ankylosing spondylitis (dated by TCRdb to between 2016 and 2019). Library preparation employed 5' RACE. The sample was run on an Illumina HiSeq 2500. TCRdb took the public reads, trimmed them with fastp at Q25, ran MiXCR for clone calling and kept in-frame beta chains. CDR3 protein duplicates are merged, each entry listing the most common genes and DNA. The sample has 250,000 or so distinct CDR3 sequences on record, over 15% of them singletons. Jointly, the top ten make up around 33% of the sample. Sequencing used blood, either unsorted or a sorted T cell fraction (not recorded which). The source of these receptors is a male donor with ankylosing spondylitis or in good health (not recorded which).

This clonotype was found a few times. The J gene is TRBJ2-5, the V gene TRBV29-1; TRBD1 matches 7 bases. This CDR3 has 16 residues. The V segment lost 3 bases and the J segment 2 bases; nucleotides outside the gene matches: 12. Germline values: CDR1 SQVTM, CDR2 ANQGSEA. The CDR3 spells CSVEWDSSHKQETQYF. As DNA, the CDR3 is TGCAGCGTTGAGTGGGACAGCTCCCACAAGCAAGAGACCCAGTACTTC.

This clonotype showed up many times. The CDR3 region is CASSRSGAIDDTQYF. The CDR3 nucleotides read TGCGCCAGCAGTCGTAGCGGGGCAATAGACGATACGCAGTATTTT. This chain uses TRBV5-1 with TRBJ2-3; 8 nucleotides align to TRBD2. CDR1 and CDR2 (germline): SGHRS, YFSETQ. The CDR3 is made up of 15 amino acids. The trim removed 5 bases at V and 6 bases at J, leaving 11 bases unmatched.

The J gene is TRBJ2-7, the V gene TRBV5-1; D perhaps matches TRBD1 (6 bases). The CDR3 has 15 residues. Per germline, CDR1 SGHRS and CDR2 YFSETQ. Deletions cut 3 bases from V and 3 bases from J, with 16 bases between. CDR3 sequence reads: CASSSRGDTDYEQYF. The CDR3 coding sequence is TGCGCCAGCAGCTCAAGAGGGGACACGGACTACGAGCAGTACTTC.

This clonotype came up a few times. The chain joins TRBV20-1 to TRBJ2-1; 12 bases are a match to TRBD2. CDR1 and CDR2 from the germline V gene are DFQATT and SNEGSKA (reference sequence). J was trimmed by 3 bases and V by 0 bases; bases with no gene match: 6. This CDR3 is built from 17 residues. CDR3 in DNA: TGCAGTGCTAGAGACTCTAGCGGGAGGGCCGTCTACAATGAGCAGTTCTTC. It is translated as CSARDSSGRAVYNEQFF.

This clonotype has just a few counts. The chain uses TRBV2 and TRBJ2-5; 12 bases align to TRBD2. V was pared by 6 bases and J by 1 base, with 3 bases of the junction left unmatched. The CDR3 covers 15 residues. CDR1 SNHLY and CDR2 FYNNEI come from the germline V gene. The CDR3 reads CASRKTSGSQETQYF. CDR3 in DNA: TGTGCCAGCAGAAAGACTAGCGGGAGCCAAGAGACCCAGTACTTC.

The chain couples TRBV5-6 to TRBJ2-7; D tentatively fits TRBD1 or TRBD2 (6 bases each). Germline CDR1 is SGHDT and CDR2 is YYEEEE. The CDR3 covers 14 residues. Trimming removed 1 base at V and 2 bases at J, with 10 bases between. The CDR3 spells CASSLLRGPYEQYF. For the CDR3, the DNA is TGTGCCAGCAGCTTGTTACGGGGGCCCTACGAGCAGTACTTC.

The sample holds many counts of this clonotype. The CDR3 coding sequence is TGTGCCAGCAGTTACGGGCAGGGAACAGATACGCAGTATTTT. Translation: CASSYGQGTDTQYF. V is TRBV6-5 and J is TRBJ2-3, with D possibly being TRBD1 (5 bases). This CDR3 has 14 residues. Trimming shortened V by 2 bases and J by 3 bases, and 9 bases separated the two germline ends. Per germline, CDR1 MNHEY and CDR2 SVGAGI.

The rearrangement joins TRBV6-2 or TRBV6-3 to TRBJ2-3; 10 bases line up with TRBD1. The CDR3 extends over 17 amino acids. Germline lookup yields CDR1 MNHEY and CDR2 SVGEGT. The V gene end was trimmed by 6 bases and the J gene end by 2 bases; junction bases not matched to a gene: 11. CDR3 nucleotides: TGTGCCAGCAGCCACTGGAGGACAGGGGGGGACACAGATACGCAGTATTTT. Translating gives CASSHWRTGGDTDTQYF.

The chain employs TRBV2 and TRBJ2-7; a possible D gene is TRBD1 (5 bases). Germline V lookup: CDR1 SNHLY, CDR2 FYNNEI. The length of the CDR3 is 12 residues. The V end was cut by 7 bases, the J end by 5 bases, with 12 bases between. In DNA form, the CDR3 reads TGTGCCAGCATTCAGGGCTTGGACGAGCAGTACTTC. It codes for CASIQGLDEQYF. The whole variable domain, filled in from reference TRBV2 and TRBJ2-7, reads EPEVTQTPSHQVTQMGQEVILRCVPISNHLYFYWYRQILGQKVEFLVSFYNNEISEKSEIFDDQFSVERPDGSNFTLKIRSTKLEDSAMYFCASIQGLDEQYFGPGTRLTVT.

This clonotype appeared a few times. The rearrangement uses TRBV6-2 or TRBV6-3 and TRBJ2-3; 13 bases map to TRBD2. This CDR3 comprises 20 residues. V was clipped by 6 bases and J by 2 bases; unmatched bases: 17. The germline CDR1 and CDR2 sequences are MNHEY and SVGEGT. The CDR3 sequence: CASSSSFFRTSGSTTDTQYF. In DNA form, the CDR3 reads TGTGCCAGCAGCTCCAGCTTTTTTCGGACTAGCGGGAGTACCACAGATACGCAGTATTTT.

The sample holds a few counts of this clonotype. The J gene is TRBJ2-7, the V gene TRBV4-2, with a possible D match to TRBD1 (6 bases). The germline V and J ends were trimmed by 2 bases and 5 bases, with 19 bases remaining between them. In germline, CDR1 is LGHNA, CDR2 YNFKEQ. The CDR3 contains 16 residues. DNA of the CDR3: TGTGCCAGCAGCCAATTGGGGGCAGGGGTTGAAGACGAGCAGTACTTC. Its protein product is CASSQLGAGVEDEQYF.

V gene TRBV5-1 combines with J gene TRBJ2-7; D remains ambiguous. From germline, CDR1 is SGHRS and CDR2 YFSETQ. V lost 0 bases and J lost 0, with 7 bases in between. This CDR3 comprises 14 residues. The CDR3 spells CASSLGHLSYEQYF. CDR3 nucleotides: TGCGCCAGCAGCTTGGGCCACCTCTCCTACGAGCAGTACTTC.

The J gene is TRBJ2-3, the V gene TRBV7-9; possible D gene TRBD2, 5 bases. The ends were cut back, 3 bases at V and 7 bases at J, with 14 bases in the middle. This CDR3 is 14 amino acids long. Germline V lookup: CDR1 SEHNR, CDR2 FQNEAQ (reference sequence). CDR3 residues: CASSLAGVINTQYF. In DNA, the CDR3 is TGTGCCAGCAGCTTGGCCGGGGTCATCAATACGCAGTATTTT.

Ten or more counts support this clonotype. The chain has TRBV29-1 and TRBJ2-1, with 9 bases identical to TRBD2. With 3 bases clipped from V and 1 base from J, the junction kept 13 bases outside the gene matches. Looked up from germline, CDR1 is SQVTM and CDR2 is ANQGSEA. This CDR3 has 18 residues. CDR3 sequence: CSVDGDSGSTISYNEQFF. The CDR3 coding sequence is TGCAGCGTTGACGGGGATAGCGGGAGTACTATATCCTACAATGAGCAGTTCTTC.

This clonotype has a count of ten or more. The rearrangement uses TRBV10-3 and TRBJ2-3; 7 bases align to TRBD1. CDR1 and CDR2 from the germline V gene are ENHRY and SYGVKD. The CDR3 loop spans 14 amino acids. V shed 6 bases, J shed 5 bases, and the junction held 8 bases outside the gene matches. DNA for the CDR3: TGTGCCATCAGCGTACAGGGGCTGGAAGATACGCAGTATTTT. Protein: CAISVQGLEDTQYF.